Below, 8 T cell receptor beta chains from the same sample are listed, as sequenced in a study of T-cell reconstitution after alpha-beta-depleted transplantation in children. The TCRbeta library was prepared with unique molecular identifiers. Using its own MiXCR run on the PCR reads, TCRdb lists one record per CDR3 protein. Of more than 400,000 distinct CDR3 sequences in the sample, roughly an eighth were seen once. Sequenced here: PBMCs, mostly from graft donor cells, sampled 180 days after TCRalphabeta/CD19-depleted stem cell transplant. Receptor source: a female patient younger than 10 who had a stem cell transplant for aplastic anemia, so the T cells may come from the graft donor.

The chain joins TRBV5-4 to TRBJ2-1; 8 bases are shared with TRBD1. Trimming at V came to 2 bases and at J to 8 bases, leaving 3 bases not matched to a gene. Germline V CDR1 and CDR2: SGHNT, YYREEE (reference sequence). This CDR3 spans 13 amino acids. The CDR3 DNA reads as TGTGCCAGCAGCTTATCGACAGGGGATGAGCAGTTCTTC. Protein: CASSLSTGDEQFF.

This clonotype was seen a handful of times. The chain joins TRBV20-1 to TRBJ2-6; D is perhaps TRBD1 (5 bases). The CDR3 is made up of 13 amino acids. The V end lost 4 bases, the J end lost 2 bases, and 6 bases lay between the germline ends. From germline, CDR1 is DFQATT and CDR2 SNEGSKA (reference sequence). CDR3 sequence (DNA): TGCAGTGCTACAGGGCCTGGGGCCAACGTCCTGACTTTC. Its translation is CSATGPGANVLTF.

In its sample, this clonotype was seen a few times. This CDR3 is CASSLAPGQGTGTQYF. CDR3 DNA: TGTGCCAGCAGCTTAGCGCCGGGACAGGGGACTGGGACCCAGTACTTC. The chain carries TRBV7-2 and TRBJ2-5; TRBD1 aligns across 10 bases. Germline CDR1 reads SGHTA; CDR2 reads FQGNSA. The CDR3 is 16 residues long. Trimming at V came to 0 bases and at J to 7 bases, leaving 8 bases not matched to a gene.

The chain combines TRBV7-2 with TRBJ2-5, with D maybe TRBD2 (6 bases). Between the trimmed V and J ends, which lost 0 bases and 5 bases, there was a span of 10 bases. The CDR3 contains 14 residues. CDR1 and CDR2 from the germline V gene are SGHTA and FQGNSA. The CDR3 reads CASSLAPGVETQYF. In DNA form, the CDR3 reads TGTGCCAGCAGCTTAGCGCCGGGAGTGGAGACCCAGTACTTC. Full variable domain (outside the CDR3, taken from reference TRBV7-2 and TRBJ2-5): GAGVSQSPSNKVTEKGKDVELRCDPISGHTALYWYRQSLGQGLEFLIYFQGNSAPDKSGLPSDRFSAERTGGSVSTLTIQRTQQEDSAVYLCASSLAPGVETQYFGPGTRLLVL.

V usage is TRBV5-5 and J usage is TRBJ2-1, with D possibly TRBD2 on 6 matching bases. Germline loops: CDR1 SGHKS, CDR2 YYEKEE (reference sequence). V lost 1 base and J lost 5, with 13 bases in between. The CDR3 contains 15 residues. In DNA, the CDR3 is TGTGCCAGCAGCTTGTGGGACTCTTGGAACAATGAGCAGTTCTTC. Translating it yields CASSLWDSWNNEQFF. Based on the CDR3 plus reference TRBV5-5 and TRBJ2-1, the full variable domain is DAGVTQSPTHLIKTRGQQVTLRCSPISGHKSVSWYQQVLGQGPQFIFQYYEKEERGRGNFPDRFSARQFPNYSSELNVNALLLGDSALYLCASSLWDSWNNEQFFGPGTRLTVL.

J is TRBJ1-1 and V is TRBV7-9; TRBD1 agrees at 7 bases. V dropped 5 bases and J dropped 3; count of bases not matched to a gene: 6. Looked up from germline, CDR1 is SEHNR and CDR2 is FQNEAQ (reference sequence). The CDR3 sequence is 14 residues long. CDR3 nucleotide sequence: TGTGCCAGCAGCCACAGGGGAGAATACACTGAAGCTTTCTTT. This gives the protein CASSHRGEYTEAFF.

This clonotype was found a few times. The chain joins TRBV7-9 to TRBJ1-5; possible D gene TRBD1, 5 bases. The V gene's germline CDR1 is SEHNR and CDR2 FQNEAQ (reference sequence). CDR3 length: 14 amino acids. With 3 bases removed from V and 5 bases from J, the gap between germline ends came to 11 bases. The CDR3: CASSLVGDDQPQHF. The CDR3 nucleotides read TGTGCCAGCAGCTTGGTGGGGGACGATCAGCCCCAGCATTTT.

This chain joins TRBV7-8 and TRBJ2-3, with 12 bases identical to TRBD1. The CDR3 contains 17 residues. The V segment lost 1 base and the J segment 5 bases; nucleotides outside the gene matches: 7. Germline assignment: CDR1 SGHVS and CDR2 FQNEAQ. CDR3 coding DNA: TGTGCCAGCAGCTTAGATACCGGGACAGGGGGCATAGATACGCAGTATTTT. Protein sequence: CASSLDTGTGGIDTQYF. The whole variable domain, filled in from reference TRBV7-8 and TRBJ2-3, reads GAGVSQSPRYKVAKRGQDVALRCDPISGHVSLFWYQQALGQGPEFLTYFQNEAQLDKSGLPSDRFFAERPEGSVSTLKIQRTQQEDSAVYLCASSLDTGTGGIDTQYFGPGTRLTVL.